Listed here is a single T cell receptor (beta chain). These data are taken from a study of cytomegalovirus exposure and HLA in healthy donors. Germline V gene lookup returns CDR1 MGHDK and CDR2 SYGVNS. This CDR3 comprises 15 residues. Unmatched junction bases numbered 9, after V lost 8 bases and J lost 2 bases. The PCR made use of 60 Vbeta and 13 Jbeta primers. Clones were read by immunoSEQ multiplex PCR, and TCRdb kept only the in-frame ones, dropping some. The sample carries over 100,000 clones, over 60% recorded once. This sequence was found in a woman under 30 in good health and CMV-seropositive. This chain joins TRBV25-1 and TRBJ2-1; 7 bases align to TRBD2. Sequenced input: PBMCs. The CDR3 bases are TGTGCCAGCCACCCGGGCGGGGGAACCTACAATGAGCAGTTCTTC. Its translation is CASHPGGGTYNEQFF.